This is a list of T cell receptor beta chains from one sample in a study of blood T cell repertoires in COVID-19. Some clones are missing from TCRdb's copy, which holds only in-frame ones; the method was immunoSEQ multiplex PCR. There are 100,000 to 150,000 clones in the sample; 80% occur only once, and 25% lies in the top ten. Sequenced sample: peripheral blood. The receptors shown here come from a human donor in a cohort sampled during active COVID-19. The CDR3 runs from the conserved cysteine through the conserved F or W. D genes are given only for firm matches. Part of the rows lack a size; the others show once, few, many or a class for expanded clones.

CDR3 DNA | CDR3 protein | CDR3 length | V gene | clone size | D gene | J gene
TGTGCCAGCAGCTTCCCTGGGACTTTTACCGGGGAGCTGTTTTTT | CASSFPGTFTGELFF | 15 | TRBV11-2 | . | . | TRBJ2-2
TGTGCCAGTAGTTCCGGAGGACAGGAGCTAGTATATGGCTACACCTTC | CASSSGGQELVYGYTF | 16 | TRBV19 | . | TRBD1 | TRBJ1-2
TGTGCCAGCAGTTACTCTCCGGGACAGGGAGGCTATGGCTACACCTTC | CASSYSPGQGGYGYTF | 16 | TRBV6-5 | . | TRBD1 | TRBJ1-2
TGTGCCAGCAGCTTAGACGGGTCGGGGAACACTGAAGCTTTCTTT | CASSLDGSGNTEAFF | 15 | TRBV7-8 | few | . | TRBJ1-1
TGTGCCAGCTCCATCGGGGTATCCTACGAGCAGTACTTC | CASSIGVSYEQYF | 13 | TRBV12-3/TRBV12-4 | . | . | TRBJ2-7
TGTGCCAGCACCGAACTGGCGGGGGCCTCGGGCGGGGAGCTGTTTTTT | CASTELAGASGGELFF | 16 | TRBV2 | . | . | TRBJ2-2
TGTGCCAGCAGCTTACTGGCGGGGGCACCCCTCCACTTT | CASSLLAGAPLHF | 13 | TRBV7-9 | many | . | TRBJ1-6
TGTGCCAGTAAGTTCGGGGGGAAGAACACTGAAGCTTTCTTT | CASKFGGKNTEAFF | 14 | TRBV6-5 | few | . | TRBJ1-1
TGTGCCAGTAGTATAACCCCCCCAGGGACTGAAGCTTTCTTT | CASSITPPGTEAFF | 14 | TRBV19 | once | . | TRBJ1-1
TGCGCCAGCAGCTTGGACAGGGGACTCTACGAGCAGTACTTC | CASSLDRGLYEQYF | 14 | TRBV5-1 | once | . | TRBJ2-7
TGCGCCAGCAGCTCCTCCGGACAGGGGGTAACCGGGGAGCTGTTTTTT | CASSSSGQGVTGELFF | 16 | TRBV5-1 | . | TRBD1 | TRBJ2-2
TGCGCCAGCAGCTTCTTAACAGGGGGTGCCTACGAGCAGTACTTC | CASSFLTGGAYEQYF | 15 | TRBV5-1 | . | TRBD1 | TRBJ2-7
TGTGCCAGCTCACCACGAGATGACACTGAAGCTTTCTTT | CASSPRDDTEAFF | 13 | TRBV18 | . | . | TRBJ1-1
TGTGCCAGCAGCTTGAACACAGGAACTAATGAAAAACTGTTTTTT | CASSLNTGTNEKLFF | 15 | TRBV7-9 | . | . | TRBJ1-4
TGTGCCAGTAGTTGGGCCTACTATGGCTACACCTTC | CASSWAYYGYTF | 12 | TRBV19 | . | . | TRBJ1-2
TGTGCCAGCAGTTTCGGACAGACTGCGAACACCGGGGAGCTGTTTTTT | CASSFGQTANTGELFF | 16 | TRBV27 | . | . | TRBJ2-2
TGTGCCAGCAGCCCGGGGACAGCCCCAGGTCAGCCCCAGCATTTT | CASSPGTAPGQPQHF | 15 | TRBV7-2 | . | TRBD1 | TRBJ1-5
TGTGCCAGCAGCCGGGCAGGGGGCAATACTGAAGCTTTCTTT | CASSRAGGNTEAFF | 14 | TRBV7-3 | . | TRBD1 | TRBJ1-1